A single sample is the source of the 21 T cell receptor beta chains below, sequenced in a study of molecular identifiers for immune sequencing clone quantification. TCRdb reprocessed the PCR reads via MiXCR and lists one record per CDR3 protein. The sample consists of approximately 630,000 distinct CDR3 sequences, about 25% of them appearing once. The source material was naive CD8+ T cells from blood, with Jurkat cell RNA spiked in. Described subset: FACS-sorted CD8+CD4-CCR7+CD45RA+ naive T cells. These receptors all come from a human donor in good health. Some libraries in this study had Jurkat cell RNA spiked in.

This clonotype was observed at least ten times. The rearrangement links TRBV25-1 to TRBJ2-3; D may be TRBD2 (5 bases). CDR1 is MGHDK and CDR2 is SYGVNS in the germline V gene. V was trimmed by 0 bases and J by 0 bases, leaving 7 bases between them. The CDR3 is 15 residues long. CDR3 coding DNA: TGTGCCAGCAGTGAATACGGCGGGAGCACAGATACGCAGTATTTT. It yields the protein CASSEYGGSTDTQYF. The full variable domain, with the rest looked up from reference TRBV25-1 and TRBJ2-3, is EADIYQTPRYLVIGTGKKITLECSQTMGHDKMYWYQQDPGMELHLIHYSYGVNSTEKGDLSSESTVSRIRTEHFPLTLESARPSHTSQYLCASSEYGGSTDTQYFGPGTRLTVL.

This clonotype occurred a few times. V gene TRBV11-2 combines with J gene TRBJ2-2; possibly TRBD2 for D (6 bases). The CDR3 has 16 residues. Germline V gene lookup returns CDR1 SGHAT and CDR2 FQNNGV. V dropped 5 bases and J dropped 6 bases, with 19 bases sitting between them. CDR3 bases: TGTGCCAGCAGCCCCGGAGCGGGTAGAAACGCCGGGGAGCTGTTTTTT. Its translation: CASSPGAGRNAGELFF.

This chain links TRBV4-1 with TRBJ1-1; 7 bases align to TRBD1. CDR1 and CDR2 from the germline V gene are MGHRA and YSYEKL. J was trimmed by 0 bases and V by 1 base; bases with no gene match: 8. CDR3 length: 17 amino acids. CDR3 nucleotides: TGCGCCAGCAGCCAAGCTCTACCGGGACAGATGAACACTGAAGCTTTCTTT. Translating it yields CASSQALPGQMNTEAFF.

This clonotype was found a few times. The DNA of the CDR3 is TGCAGCGTTGAGCCCGGGAGGGACCCCTATGGCTACACCTTC. Amino acid sequence: CSVEPGRDPYGYTF. The chain employs TRBV29-1 and TRBJ1-2; possible D gene TRBD1, 5 bases. The V end lost 3 bases, the J end lost 4 bases, and 15 bases lay between the germline ends. Germline values: CDR1 SQVTM, CDR2 ANQGSEA. The length of the CDR3 is 14 residues.

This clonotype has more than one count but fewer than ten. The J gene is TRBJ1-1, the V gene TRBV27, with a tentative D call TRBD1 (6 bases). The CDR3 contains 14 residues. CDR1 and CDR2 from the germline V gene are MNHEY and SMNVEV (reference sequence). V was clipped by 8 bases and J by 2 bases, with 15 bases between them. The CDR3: CASRRGGANTEAFF. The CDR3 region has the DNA TGTGCCAGCCGCCGGGGGGGGGCCAACACTGAAGCTTTCTTT.

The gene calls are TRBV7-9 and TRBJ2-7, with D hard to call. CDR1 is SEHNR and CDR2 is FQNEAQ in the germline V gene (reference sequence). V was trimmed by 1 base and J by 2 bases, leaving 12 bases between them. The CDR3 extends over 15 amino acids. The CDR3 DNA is TGTGCCAGCAGCTTAGGGACCGCGTCGACCTACGAGCAGTACTTC. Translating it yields CASSLGTASTYEQYF.

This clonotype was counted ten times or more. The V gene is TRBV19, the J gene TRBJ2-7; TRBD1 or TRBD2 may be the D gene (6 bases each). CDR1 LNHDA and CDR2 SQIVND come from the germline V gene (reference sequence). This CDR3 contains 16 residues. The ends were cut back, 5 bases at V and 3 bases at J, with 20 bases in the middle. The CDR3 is CASSAEGSGGHYEQYF. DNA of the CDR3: TGTGCCAGTAGTGCGGAGGGCTCCGGGGGCCACTACGAGCAGTACTTC.

The CDR3 is CASNSEKMAGGYTF. The CDR3 nucleotides read TGTGCCAGCAACTCAGAAAAGATGGCGGGTGGCTACACCTTC. This chain uses TRBV14 with TRBJ1-2; D not certain. Trimming took 7 bases from V and 7 from J, leaving 19 bases between them. The germline gives CDR1 SGHDN, CDR2 FVKESK. The CDR3 has 14 amino acids.

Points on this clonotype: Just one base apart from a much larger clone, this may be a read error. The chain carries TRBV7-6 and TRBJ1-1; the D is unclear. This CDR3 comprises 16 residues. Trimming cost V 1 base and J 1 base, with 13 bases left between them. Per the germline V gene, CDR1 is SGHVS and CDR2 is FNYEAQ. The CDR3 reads CASSLGVKASNTEAFF. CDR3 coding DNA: TGTGCCAGCAGCTTAGGAGTAAAGGCTTCGAACACTGAAGCTTTCTTT.

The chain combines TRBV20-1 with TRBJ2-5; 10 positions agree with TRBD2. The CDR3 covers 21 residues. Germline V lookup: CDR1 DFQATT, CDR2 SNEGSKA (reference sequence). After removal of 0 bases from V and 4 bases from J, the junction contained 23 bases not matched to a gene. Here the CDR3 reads CSARDWAGGTRAGGPGETQYF. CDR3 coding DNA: TGCAGTGCTAGAGATTGGGCAGGAGGGACTAGAGCGGGAGGGCCGGGAGAGACCCAGTACTTC.

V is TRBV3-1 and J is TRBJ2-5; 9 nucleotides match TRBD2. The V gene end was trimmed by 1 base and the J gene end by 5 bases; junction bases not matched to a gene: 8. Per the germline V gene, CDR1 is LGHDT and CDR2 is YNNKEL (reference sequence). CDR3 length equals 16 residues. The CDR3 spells CASSQAAGGPLETQYF. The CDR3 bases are TGTGCCAGCAGCCAAGCCGCGGGGGGGCCGTTGGAGACCCAGTACTTC.

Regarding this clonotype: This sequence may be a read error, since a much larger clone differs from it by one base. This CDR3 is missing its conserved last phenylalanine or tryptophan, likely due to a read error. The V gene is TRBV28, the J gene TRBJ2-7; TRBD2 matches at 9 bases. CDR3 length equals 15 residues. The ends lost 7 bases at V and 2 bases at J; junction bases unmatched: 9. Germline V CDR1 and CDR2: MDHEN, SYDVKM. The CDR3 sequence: CASTQLAGSAYEQYS. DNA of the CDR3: TGTGCCAGCACCCAGCTAGCGGGATCTGCCTACGAGCAGTACTCC.

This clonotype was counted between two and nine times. The CDR3 bases are TGTGCCAGCAGTTTGTCCGGGACAGGGGGTCAAGAGACCCAGTACTTC. It specifies CASSLSGTGGQETQYF. V and J are TRBV27 and TRBJ2-5; 11 positions agree with TRBD1. Germline CDR1 and CDR2: MNHEY and SMNVEV (reference sequence). CDR3 size: 16 residues. J gave up 2 bases and V 3 bases, and 5 bases lay outside the gene matches.

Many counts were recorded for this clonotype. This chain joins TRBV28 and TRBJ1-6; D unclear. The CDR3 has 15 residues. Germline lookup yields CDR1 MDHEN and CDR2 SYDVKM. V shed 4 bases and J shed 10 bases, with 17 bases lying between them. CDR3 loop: CASSSVGTAVSPLHF. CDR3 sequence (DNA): TGTGCCAGCAGTTCCGTGGGTACGGCGGTGTCACCCCTCCACTTT.

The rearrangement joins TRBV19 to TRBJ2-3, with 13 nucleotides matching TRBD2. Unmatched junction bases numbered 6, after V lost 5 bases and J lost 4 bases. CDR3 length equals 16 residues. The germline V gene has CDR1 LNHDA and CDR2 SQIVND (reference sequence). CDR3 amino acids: CASSPGLAGVADTQYF. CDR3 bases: TGTGCCAGTAGTCCAGGACTAGCGGGAGTCGCAGATACGCAGTATTTT.

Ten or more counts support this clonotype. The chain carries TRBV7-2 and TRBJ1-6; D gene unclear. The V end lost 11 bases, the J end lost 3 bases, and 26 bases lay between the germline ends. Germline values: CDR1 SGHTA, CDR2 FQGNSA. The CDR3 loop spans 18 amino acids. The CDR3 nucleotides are TGTGCCTCCGGGTCGTTATCGGGAACTGTCAACTATAATTCACCCCTCCACTTT. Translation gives CASGSLSGTVNYNSPLHF.

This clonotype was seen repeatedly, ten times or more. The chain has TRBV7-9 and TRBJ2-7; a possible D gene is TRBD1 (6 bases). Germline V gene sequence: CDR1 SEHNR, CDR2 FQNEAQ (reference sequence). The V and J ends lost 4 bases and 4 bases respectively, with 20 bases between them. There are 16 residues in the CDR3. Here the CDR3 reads CASSSSRDKGWYEQYF. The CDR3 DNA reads TGTGCCAGCAGCTCGTCACGGGACAAGGGGTGGTACGAGCAGTACTTC.

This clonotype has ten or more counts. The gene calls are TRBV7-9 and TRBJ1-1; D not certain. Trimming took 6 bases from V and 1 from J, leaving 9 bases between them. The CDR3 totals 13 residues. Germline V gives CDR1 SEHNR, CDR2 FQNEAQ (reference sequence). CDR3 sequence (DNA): TGTGCCAGCAGTTTGCCGGGGAACACTGAAGCTTTCTTT. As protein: CASSLPGNTEAFF.

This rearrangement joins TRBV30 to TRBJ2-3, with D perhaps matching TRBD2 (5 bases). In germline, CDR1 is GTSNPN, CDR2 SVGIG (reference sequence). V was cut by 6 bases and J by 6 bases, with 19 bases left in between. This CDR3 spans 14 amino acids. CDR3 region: CACGDAEVSDTQYF. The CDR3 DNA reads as TGTGCCTGCGGCGACGCGGAGGTCAGTGATACGCAGTATTTT.

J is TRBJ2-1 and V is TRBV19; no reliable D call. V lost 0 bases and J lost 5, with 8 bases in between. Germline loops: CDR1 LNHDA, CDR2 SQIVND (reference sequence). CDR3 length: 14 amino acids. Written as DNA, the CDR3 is TGTGCCAGTAGTATAGATTTAACCAACAATGAGCAGTTCTTC. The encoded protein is CASSIDLTNNEQFF. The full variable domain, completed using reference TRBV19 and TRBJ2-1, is DGGITQSPKYLFRKEGQNVTLSCEQNLNHDAMYWYRQDPGQGLRLIYYSQIVNDFQKGDIAEGYSVSREKKESFPLTVTSAQKNPTAFYLCASSIDLTNNEQFFGPGTRLTVL.

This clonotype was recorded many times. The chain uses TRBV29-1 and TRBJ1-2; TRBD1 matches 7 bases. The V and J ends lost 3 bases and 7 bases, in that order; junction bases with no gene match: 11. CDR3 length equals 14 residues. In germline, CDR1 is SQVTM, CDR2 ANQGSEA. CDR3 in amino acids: CSVDRQGEGGGYTF. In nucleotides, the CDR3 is TGCAGCGTTGATCGACAGGGAGAAGGAGGTGGCTACACCTTC.